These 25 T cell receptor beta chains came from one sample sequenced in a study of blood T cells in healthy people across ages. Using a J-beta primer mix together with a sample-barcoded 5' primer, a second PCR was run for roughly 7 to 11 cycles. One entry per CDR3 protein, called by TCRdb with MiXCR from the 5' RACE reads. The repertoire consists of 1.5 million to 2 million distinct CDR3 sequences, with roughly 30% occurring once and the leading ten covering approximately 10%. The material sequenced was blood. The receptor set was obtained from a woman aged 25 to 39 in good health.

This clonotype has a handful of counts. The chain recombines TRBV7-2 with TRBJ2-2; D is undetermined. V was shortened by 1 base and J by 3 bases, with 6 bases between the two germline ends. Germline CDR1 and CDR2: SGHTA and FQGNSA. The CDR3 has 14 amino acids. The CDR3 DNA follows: TGTGCCAGCAGCTTAGGTTTCGACACCGGGGAGCTGTTTTTT. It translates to CASSLGFDTGELFF.

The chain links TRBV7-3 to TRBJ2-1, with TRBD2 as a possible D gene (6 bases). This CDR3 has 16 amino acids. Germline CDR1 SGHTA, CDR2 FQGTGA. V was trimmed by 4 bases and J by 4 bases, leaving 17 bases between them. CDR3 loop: CASSSGSGLVYNEQFF. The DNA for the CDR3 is TGTGCCAGCAGCTCGGGGTCGGGACTGGTGTACAATGAGCAGTTCTTC.

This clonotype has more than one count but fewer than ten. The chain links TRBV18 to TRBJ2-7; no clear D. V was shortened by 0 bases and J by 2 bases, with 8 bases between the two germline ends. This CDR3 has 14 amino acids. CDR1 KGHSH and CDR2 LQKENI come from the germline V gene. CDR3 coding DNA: TGTGCCAGCTCACCACCGCCCAGGCCCTACGAGCAGTACTTC. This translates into CASSPPPRPYEQYF.

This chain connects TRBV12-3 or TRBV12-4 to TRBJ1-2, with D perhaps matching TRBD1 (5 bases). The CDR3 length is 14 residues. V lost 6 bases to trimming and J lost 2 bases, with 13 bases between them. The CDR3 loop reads CASRLGGGNYGYTF. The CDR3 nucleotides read TGTGCCAGCAGGCTGGGTGGGGGAAACTATGGCTACACCTTC.

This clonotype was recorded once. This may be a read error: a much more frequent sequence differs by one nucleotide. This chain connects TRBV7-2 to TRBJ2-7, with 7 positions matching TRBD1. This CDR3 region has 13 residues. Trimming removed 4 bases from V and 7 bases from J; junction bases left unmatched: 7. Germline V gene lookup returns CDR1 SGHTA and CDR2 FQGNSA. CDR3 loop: CASSYGTAPEQYF. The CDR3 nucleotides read TGTGCCAGCAGCTACGGGACAGCTCCTGAGCAGTACTTC.

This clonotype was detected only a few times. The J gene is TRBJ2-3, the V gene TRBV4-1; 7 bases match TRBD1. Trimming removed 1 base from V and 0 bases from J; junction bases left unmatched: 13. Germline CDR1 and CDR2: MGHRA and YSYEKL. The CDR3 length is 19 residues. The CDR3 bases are TGCGCCAGCAGCCAAGGTGGTGGGCGGACAGGTCCAAGCACAGATACGCAGTATTTT. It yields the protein CASSQGGGRTGPSTDTQYF.

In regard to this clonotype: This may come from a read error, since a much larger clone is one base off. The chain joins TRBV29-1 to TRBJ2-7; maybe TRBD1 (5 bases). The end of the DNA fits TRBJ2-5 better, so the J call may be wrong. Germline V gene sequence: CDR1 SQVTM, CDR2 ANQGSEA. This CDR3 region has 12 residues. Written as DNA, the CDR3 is TGCAGCGGTGGTAGCAGGGAAGAGACCCAGTACTTC. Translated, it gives CSGGSREETQYF.

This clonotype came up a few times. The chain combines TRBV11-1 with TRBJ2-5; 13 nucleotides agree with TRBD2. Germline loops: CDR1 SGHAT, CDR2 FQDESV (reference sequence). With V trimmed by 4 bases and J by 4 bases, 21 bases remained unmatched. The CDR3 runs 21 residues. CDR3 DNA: TGTGCCAGCAGCTCTTACAGGACTAGCGGGGGCCGGAAGGGGAGTTTAGAGACCCAGTACTTC. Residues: CASSSYRTSGGRKGSLETQYF.

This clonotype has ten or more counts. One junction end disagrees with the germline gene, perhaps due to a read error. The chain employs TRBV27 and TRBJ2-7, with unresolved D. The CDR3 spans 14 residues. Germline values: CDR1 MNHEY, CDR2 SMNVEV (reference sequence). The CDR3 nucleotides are TGTGCCAGCAGCTTATCGTCGGGTTCCTACGAGCAGTACTTC. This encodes CASSLSSGSYEQYF.

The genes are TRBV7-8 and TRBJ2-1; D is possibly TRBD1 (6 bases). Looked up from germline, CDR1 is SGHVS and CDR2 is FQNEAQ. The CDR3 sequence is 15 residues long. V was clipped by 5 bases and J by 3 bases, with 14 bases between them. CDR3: CASSNLPDSYNEQFF. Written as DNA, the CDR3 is TGTGCCAGCAGCAACCTCCCGGACAGCTACAATGAGCAGTTCTTC. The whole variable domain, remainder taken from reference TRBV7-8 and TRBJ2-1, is GAGVSQSPRYKVAKRGQDVALRCDPISGHVSLFWYQQALGQGPEFLTYFQNEAQLDKSGLPSDRFFAERPEGSVSTLKIQRTQQEDSAVYLCASSNLPDSYNEQFFGPGTRLTVL.

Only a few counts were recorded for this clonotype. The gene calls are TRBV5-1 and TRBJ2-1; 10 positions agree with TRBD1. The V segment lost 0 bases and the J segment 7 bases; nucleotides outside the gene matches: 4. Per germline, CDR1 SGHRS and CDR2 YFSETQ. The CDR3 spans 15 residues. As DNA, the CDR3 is TGCGCCAGCAGCTTGGTGACAGGGGGCATAAATGAGCAGTTCTTC. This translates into CASSLVTGGINEQFF. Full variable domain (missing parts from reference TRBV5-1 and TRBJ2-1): KAGVTQTPRYLIKTRGQQVTLSCSPISGHRSVSWYQQTPGQGLQFLFEYFSETQRNKGNFPGRFSGRQFSNSRSEMNVSTLELGDSALYLCASSLVTGGINEQFFGPGTRLTVL.

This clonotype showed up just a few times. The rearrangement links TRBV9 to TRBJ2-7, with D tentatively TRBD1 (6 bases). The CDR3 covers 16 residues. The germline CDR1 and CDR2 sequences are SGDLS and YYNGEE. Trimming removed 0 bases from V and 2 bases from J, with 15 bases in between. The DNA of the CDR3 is TGTGCCAGCAGCGTAGCCCCCGGGACAAATACCTACGAGCAGTACTTC. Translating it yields CASSVAPGTNTYEQYF.

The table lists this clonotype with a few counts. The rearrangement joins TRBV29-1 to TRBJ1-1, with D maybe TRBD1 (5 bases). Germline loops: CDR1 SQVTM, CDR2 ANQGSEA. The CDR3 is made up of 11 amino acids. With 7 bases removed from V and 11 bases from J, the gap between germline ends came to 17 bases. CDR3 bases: TGCAGCGCCCGGGAGGGGCTGAAGGCTTTCTTT. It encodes CSAREGLKAFF.

CDR3 sequence reads: CASTVQGGSYEQYF. The CDR3 DNA reads TGTGCCAGCACGGTCCAAGGGGGTTCCTACGAGCAGTACTTC. The V and J genes are TRBV6-2 or TRBV6-3 and TRBJ2-7; weak D call: TRBD1 (6 bases). The CDR3 consists of 14 residues. Trimming removed 7 bases from V and 1 base from J, with 14 bases in between. Germline V CDR1 and CDR2: MNHEY, SVGEGT.

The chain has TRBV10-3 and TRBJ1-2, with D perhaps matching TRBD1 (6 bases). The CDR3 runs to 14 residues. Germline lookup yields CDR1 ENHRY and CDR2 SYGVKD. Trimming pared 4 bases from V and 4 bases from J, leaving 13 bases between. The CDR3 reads CAISGSGVGYGYTF. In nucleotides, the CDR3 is TGTGCCATCAGTGGATCAGGGGTCGGCTATGGCTACACCTTC.

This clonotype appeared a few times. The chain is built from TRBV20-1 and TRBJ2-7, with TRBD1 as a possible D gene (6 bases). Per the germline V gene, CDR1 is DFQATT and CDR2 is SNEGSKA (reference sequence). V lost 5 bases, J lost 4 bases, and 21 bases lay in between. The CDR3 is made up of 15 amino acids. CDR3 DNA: TGCAGTGCTCCACGCGCCCAGGGGATGAGGTACGAGCAGTACTTC. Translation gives CSAPRAQGMRYEQYF.

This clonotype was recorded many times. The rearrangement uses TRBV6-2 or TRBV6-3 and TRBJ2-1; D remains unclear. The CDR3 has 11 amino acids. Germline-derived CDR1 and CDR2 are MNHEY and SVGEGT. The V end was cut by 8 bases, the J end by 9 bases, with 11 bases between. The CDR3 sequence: CASGAFAEQFF. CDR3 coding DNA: TGTGCCAGCGGCGCGTTTGCTGAGCAGTTCTTC.

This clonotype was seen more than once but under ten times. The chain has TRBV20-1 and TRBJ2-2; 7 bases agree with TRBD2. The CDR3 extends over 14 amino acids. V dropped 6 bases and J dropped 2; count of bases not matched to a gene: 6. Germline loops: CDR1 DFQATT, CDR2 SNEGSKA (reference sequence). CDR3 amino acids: CSARREGNTGELFF. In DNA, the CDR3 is TGCAGTGCAAGGAGGGAGGGAAACACCGGGGAGCTGTTTTTT.

Here the CDR3 DNA reads TGTGCCAGCAGTGACCCGGGACTAGCGGGAAACTACGAGCAGTACTTC. Amino acid sequence: CASSDPGLAGNYEQYF. V and J are TRBV28 and TRBJ2-7; 13 bases fit TRBD2. Germline V gene sequence: CDR1 MDHEN, CDR2 SYDVKM. Germline trimming cut 5 bases from V and 3 bases from J; bases unmatched to any gene: 7. This CDR3 region has 16 residues.

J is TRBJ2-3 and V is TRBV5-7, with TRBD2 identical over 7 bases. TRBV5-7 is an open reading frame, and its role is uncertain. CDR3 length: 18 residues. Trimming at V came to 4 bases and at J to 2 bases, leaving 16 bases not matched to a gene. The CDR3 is CASSPVTERDQFTDTQYF. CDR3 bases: TGTGCCAGCAGCCCCGTTACCGAGCGGGATCAATTCACAGATACGCAGTATTTT.

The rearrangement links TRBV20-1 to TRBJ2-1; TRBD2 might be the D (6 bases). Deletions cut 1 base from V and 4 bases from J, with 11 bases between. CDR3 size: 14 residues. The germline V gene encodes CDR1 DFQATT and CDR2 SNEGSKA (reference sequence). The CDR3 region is CSARAGADYNEQFF. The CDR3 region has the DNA TGCAGTGCTAGAGCGGGAGCCGATTACAATGAGCAGTTCTTC.

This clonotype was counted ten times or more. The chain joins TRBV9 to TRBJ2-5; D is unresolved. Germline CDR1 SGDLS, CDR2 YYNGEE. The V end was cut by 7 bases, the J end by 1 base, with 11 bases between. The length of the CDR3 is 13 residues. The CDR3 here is CASSFGPQETQYF. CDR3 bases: TGTGCCAGCTCTTTCGGGCCCCAAGAGACCCAGTACTTC.

CDR3 sequence (DNA): TGTGCCTGGAGTGTACCCGGCCTTAACTCCTACAATGAGCAGTTCTTC. Residues: CAWSVPGLNSYNEQFF. This chain connects TRBV30 to TRBJ2-1; D is uncertain. V was pared by 0 bases and J by 0 bases, with 12 bases between. Germline V gives CDR1 GTSNPN, CDR2 SVGIG (reference sequence). This CDR3 is built from 16 residues.

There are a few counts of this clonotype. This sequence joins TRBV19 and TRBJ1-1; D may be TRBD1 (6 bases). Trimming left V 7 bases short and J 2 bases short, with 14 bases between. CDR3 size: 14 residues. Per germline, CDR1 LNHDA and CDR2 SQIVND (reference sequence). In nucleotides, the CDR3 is TGTGCCAGTATTCGGAAAGGGGGAAACACTGAAGCTTTCTTT. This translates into CASIRKGGNTEAFF.

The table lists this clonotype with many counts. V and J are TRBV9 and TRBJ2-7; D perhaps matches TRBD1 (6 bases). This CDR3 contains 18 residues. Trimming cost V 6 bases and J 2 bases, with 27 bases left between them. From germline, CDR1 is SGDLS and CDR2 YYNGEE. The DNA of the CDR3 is TGTGCCAGCACCACTCCTTCTGGGACACCAAAAAATGCCTACGAGCAGTACTTC. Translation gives CASTTPSGTPKNAYEQYF. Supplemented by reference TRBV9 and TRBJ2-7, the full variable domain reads DSGVTQTPKHLITATGQRVTLRCSPRSGDLSVYWYQQSLDQGLQFLIQYYNGEERAKGNILERFSAQQFPDLHSELNLSSLELGDSALYFCASTTPSGTPKNAYEQYFGPGTRLTVT.